The table lists the clone carrying this T cell receptor beta chain with many counts. Its antigen is as yet unknown. This specimen comes from a study of response to subunit inactivated influenza vaccine. General observations from the study: It was the authors' suggestion that each seasonal influenza vaccination recruits few new T cells.

The CDR3 contains 15 residues. The junction had 12 bases not matched to a gene; V was cut back by 5 bases and J by 5 bases. TCRdb reprocessed the RT-PCR reads with MiXCR, giving one entry per CDR3 protein. The data show more than 600,000 distinct CDR3 sequences, roughly 18% seen once. The sequence came from a man aged 45-65 years who received an inactivated influenza vaccine. The sample consisted of PBMCs from blood, taken roughly 5 days after vaccination. The chain employs TRBV12-3 or TRBV12-4 and TRBJ2-7, with TRBD1 matching over 7 bases. The CDR3 region has the DNA TGTGCCAGCAGTACACGGACAGGACCTTTGGACGAGCAGTACTTC. Translation gives CASSTRTGPLDEQYF.